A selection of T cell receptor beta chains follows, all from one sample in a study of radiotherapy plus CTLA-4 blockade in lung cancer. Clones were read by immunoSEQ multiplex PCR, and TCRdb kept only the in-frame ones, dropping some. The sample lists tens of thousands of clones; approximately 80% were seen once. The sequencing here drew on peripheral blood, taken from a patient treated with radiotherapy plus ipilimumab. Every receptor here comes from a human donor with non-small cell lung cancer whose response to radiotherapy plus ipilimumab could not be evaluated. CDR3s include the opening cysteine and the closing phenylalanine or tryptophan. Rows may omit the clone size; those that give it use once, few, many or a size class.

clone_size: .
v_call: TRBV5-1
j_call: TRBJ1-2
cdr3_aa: CASSLGGRGNYGYTF

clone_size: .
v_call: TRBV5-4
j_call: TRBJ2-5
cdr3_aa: CASSLGRGQETQYF

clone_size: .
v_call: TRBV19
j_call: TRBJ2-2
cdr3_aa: CASSIDRSGTGELFF

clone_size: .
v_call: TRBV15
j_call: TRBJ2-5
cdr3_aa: CATSKTGGVETQYF

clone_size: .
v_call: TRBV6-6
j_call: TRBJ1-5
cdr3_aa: CASSYSAGPQHF

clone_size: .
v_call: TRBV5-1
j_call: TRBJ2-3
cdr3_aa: CASSASGGLTDTQYF

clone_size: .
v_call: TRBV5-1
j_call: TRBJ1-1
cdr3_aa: CASSFGGGTEAFF

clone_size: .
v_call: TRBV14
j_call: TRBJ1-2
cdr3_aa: CASSHGKTYGYTF

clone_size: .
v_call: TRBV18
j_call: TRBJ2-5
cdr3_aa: CASSPGGPETQYF

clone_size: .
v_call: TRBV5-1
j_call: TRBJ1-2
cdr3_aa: CASSFGRLDSYGYTF

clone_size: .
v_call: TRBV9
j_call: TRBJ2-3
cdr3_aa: CASSPEPTDTQYF

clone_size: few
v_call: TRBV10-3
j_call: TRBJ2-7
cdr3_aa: CATADRALSSYEQYF

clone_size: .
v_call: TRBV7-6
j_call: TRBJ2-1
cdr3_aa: CASSLARMSSNEQFF

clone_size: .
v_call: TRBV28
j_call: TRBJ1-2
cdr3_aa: CASSSRLLGYTF

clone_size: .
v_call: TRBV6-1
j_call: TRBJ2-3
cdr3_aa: CASSRTGRDTQYF

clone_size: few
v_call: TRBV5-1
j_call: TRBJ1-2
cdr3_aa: CASSSTLGGGGGYTF

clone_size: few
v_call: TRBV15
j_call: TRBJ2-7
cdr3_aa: CATSRGTAGLDEQYF

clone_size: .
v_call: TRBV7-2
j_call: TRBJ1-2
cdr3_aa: CASSLDRTNYGYTF

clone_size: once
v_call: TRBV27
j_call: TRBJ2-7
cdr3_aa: CASSFNRLAGTYEQYF

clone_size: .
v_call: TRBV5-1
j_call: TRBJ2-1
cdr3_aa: CASSLSGLWTSGRSVPWSYNEQFF

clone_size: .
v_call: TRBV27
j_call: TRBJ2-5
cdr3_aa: CASSLAGPAVAQYF

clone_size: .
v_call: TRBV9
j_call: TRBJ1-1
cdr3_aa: CASSVLGENTEAFF

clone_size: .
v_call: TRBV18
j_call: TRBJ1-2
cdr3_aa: CASSQTPYYGYTF

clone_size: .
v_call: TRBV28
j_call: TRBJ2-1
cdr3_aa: CASSLAQSYNEQFF

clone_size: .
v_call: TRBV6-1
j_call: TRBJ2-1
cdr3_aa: CASSGDFNNEQFF

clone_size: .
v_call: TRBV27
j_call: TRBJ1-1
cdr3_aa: CASSSPDRNTEAFF

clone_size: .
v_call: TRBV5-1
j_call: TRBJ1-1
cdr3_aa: CASSSLTGRTEAFF

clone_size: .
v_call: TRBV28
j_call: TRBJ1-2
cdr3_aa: CASTDRGANYGYTF

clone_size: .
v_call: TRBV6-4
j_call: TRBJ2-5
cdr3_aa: CASSDLEGLEGIQETQYF

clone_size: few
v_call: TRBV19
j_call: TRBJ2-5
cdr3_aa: CASSIQDQETQYF

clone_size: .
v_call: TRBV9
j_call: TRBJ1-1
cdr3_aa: CASSAALNTEAFF